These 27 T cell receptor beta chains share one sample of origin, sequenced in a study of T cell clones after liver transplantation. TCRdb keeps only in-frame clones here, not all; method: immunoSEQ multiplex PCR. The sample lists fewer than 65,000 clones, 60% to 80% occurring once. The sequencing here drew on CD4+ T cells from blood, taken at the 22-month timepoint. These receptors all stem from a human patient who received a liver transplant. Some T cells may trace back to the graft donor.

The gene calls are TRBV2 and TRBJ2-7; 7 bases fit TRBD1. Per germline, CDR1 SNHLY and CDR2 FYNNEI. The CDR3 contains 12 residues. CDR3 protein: CAAGAGGYEQYF. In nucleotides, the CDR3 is TGTGCAGCCGGGGCAGGGGGCTACGAGCAGTACTTC.

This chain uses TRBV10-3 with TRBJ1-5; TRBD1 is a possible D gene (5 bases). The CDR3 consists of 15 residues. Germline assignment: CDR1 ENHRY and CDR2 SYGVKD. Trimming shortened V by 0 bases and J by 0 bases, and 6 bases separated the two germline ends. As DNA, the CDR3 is TGTGCCATCAGTGAGTCCAGGGATAGCAATCAGCCCCAGCATTTT. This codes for CAISESRDSNQPQHF.

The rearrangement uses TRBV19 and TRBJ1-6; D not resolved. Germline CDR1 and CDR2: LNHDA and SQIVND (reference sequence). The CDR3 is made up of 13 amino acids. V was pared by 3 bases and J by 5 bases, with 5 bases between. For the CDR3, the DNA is TGTGCCAGTAGTATTGCGGATAATTCACCCCTCCACTTT. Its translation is CASSIADNSPLHF.

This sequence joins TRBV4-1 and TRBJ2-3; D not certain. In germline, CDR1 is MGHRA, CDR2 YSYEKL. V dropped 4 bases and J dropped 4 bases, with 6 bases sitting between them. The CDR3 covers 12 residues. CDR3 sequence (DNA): TGCGCCAGCAGCCTCGAAGCAGATACGCAGTATTTT. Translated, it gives CASSLEADTQYF.

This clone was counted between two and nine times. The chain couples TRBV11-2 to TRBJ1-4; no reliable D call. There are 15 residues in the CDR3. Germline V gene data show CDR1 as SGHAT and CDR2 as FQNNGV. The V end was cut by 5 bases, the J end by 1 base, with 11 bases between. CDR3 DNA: TGTGCCAGCAGCCCGCTGACGGGAACTAATGAAAAACTGTTTTTT. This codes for CASSPLTGTNEKLFF.

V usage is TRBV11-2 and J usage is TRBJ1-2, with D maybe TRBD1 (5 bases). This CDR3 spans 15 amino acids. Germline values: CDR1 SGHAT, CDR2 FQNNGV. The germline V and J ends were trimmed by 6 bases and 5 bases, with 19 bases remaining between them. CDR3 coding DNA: TGTGCCAGCAGTCCTATGAATGGGGCGATATATGGCTACACCTTC. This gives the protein CASSPMNGAIYGYTF.

Here the CDR3 DNA reads TGTGCCTGGAGTGTTGTTACGTCGTATGGCTACACCTTC. This encodes CAWSVVTSYGYTF. The V call is TRBV30, the J call TRBJ1-2; D remains unclear. CDR1 and CDR2 (germline): GTSNPN, SVGIG (reference sequence). The CDR3 is 13 amino acids. Trimming removed 0 bases at V and 5 bases at J, with 10 bases between.

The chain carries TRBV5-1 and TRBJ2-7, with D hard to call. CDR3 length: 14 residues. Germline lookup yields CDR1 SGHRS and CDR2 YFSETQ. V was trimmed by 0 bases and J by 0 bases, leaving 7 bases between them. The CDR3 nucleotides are TGCGCCAGCAGCTTGGGACCTAACTCCTACGAGCAGTACTTC. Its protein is CASSLGPNSYEQYF.

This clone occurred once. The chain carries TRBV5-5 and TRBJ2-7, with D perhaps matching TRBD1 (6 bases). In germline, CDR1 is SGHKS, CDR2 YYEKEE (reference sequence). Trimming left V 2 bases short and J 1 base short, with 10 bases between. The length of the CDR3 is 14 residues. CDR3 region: CASSLLDRSYEQYF. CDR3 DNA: TGTGCCAGCAGCTTACTAGACAGGTCCTACGAGCAGTACTTC.

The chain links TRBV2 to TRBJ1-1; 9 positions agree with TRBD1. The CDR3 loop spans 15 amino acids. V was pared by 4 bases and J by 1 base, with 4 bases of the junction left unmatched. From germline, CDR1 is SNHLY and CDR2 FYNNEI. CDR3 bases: TGTGCCAGCAGTGCTGGGACAGGGACGAACACTGAAGCTTTCTTT. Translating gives CASSAGTGTNTEAFF.

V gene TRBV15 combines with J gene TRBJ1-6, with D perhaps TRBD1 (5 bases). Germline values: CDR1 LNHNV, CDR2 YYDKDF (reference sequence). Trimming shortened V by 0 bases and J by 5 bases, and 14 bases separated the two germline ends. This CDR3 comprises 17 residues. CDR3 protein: CATSRDFPGTNNSPLHF. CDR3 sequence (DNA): TGTGCCACCAGCAGAGATTTTCCAGGGACGAATAATTCACCCCTCCACTTT.

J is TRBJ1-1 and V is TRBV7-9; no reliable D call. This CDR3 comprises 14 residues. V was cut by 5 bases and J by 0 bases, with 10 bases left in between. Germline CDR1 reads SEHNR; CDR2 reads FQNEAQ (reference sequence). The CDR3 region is CASSPGRLNTEAFF. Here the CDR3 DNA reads TGTGCCAGCAGCCCTGGACGGTTGAACACTGAAGCTTTCTTT.

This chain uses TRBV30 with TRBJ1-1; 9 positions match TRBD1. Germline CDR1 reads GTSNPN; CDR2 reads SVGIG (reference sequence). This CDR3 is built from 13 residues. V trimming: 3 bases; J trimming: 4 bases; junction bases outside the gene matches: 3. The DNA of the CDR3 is TGTGCCTGGAGGGGACAGGGACCCACTGAAGCTTTCTTT. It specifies CAWRGQGPTEAFF.

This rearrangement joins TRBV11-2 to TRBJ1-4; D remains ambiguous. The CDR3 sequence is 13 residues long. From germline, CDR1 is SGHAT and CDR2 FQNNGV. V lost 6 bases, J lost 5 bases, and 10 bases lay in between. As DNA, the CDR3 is TGTGCCAGCAGTTCGGCCTACAATGAAAAACTGTTTTTT. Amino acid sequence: CASSSAYNEKLFF.

CDR3 residues: CANSDTSTDTQYF. CDR3 DNA: TGTGCCAACTCGGACACTAGCACAGATACGCAGTATTTT. The chain recombines TRBV6-6 with TRBJ2-3; perhaps TRBD1 as D (5 bases). CDR3 length: 13 amino acids. Germline V CDR1 and CDR2: MNHNY, SVGAGI (reference sequence). Trimming removed 10 bases from V and 0 bases from J, with 11 bases in between.

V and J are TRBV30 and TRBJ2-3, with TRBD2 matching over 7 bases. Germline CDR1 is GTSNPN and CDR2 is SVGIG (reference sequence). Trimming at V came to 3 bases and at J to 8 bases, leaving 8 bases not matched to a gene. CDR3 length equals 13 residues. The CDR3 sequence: CAWSPTREGTQYF. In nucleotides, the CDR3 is TGTGCCTGGAGCCCGACCAGGGAGGGTACGCAGTATTTT. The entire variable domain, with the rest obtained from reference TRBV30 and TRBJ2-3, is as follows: SQTIHQWPATLVQPVGSPLSLECTVEGTSNPNLYWYRQAAGRGLQLLFYSVGIGQISSEVPQNLSASRPQDRQFILSSKKLLLSDSGFYLCAWSPTREGTQYFGPGTRLTVL.

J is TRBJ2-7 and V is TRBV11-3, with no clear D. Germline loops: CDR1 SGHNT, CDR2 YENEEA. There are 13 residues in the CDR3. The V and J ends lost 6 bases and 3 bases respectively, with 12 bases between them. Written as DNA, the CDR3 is TGTGCCAGCAGTTCCCGCGGCAACTACGAGCAGTACTTC. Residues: CASSSRGNYEQYF.

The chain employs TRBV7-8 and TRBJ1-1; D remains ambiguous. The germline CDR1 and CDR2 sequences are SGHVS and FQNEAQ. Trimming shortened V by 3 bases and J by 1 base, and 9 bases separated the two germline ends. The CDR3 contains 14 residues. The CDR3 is CASSFFGPNTEAFF. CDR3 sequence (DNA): TGTGCCAGCAGCTTCTTTGGACCGAACACTGAAGCTTTCTTT.

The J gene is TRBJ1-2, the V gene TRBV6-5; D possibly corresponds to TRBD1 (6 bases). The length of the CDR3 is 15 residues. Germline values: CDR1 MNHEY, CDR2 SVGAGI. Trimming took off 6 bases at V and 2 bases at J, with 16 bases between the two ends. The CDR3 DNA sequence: TGTGCCAGCAGACCCTCGGACAGACCCAACTATGGCTACACCTTC. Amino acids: CASRPSDRPNYGYTF.

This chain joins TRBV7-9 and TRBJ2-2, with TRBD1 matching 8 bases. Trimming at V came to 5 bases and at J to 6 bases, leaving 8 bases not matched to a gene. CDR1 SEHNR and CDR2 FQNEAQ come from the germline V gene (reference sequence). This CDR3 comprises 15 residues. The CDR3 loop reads CASSRAGGGPGELFF. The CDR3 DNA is TGTGCCAGCAGCCGGGCAGGGGGCGGACCCGGGGAGCTGTTTTTT.

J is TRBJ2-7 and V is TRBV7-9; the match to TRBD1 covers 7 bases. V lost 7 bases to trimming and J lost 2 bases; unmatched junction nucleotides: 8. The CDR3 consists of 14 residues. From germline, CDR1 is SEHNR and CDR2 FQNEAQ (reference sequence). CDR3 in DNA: TGTGCCAGCACGCCGGGACAGAATCCCTACGAGCAGTACTTC. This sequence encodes CASTPGQNPYEQYF.

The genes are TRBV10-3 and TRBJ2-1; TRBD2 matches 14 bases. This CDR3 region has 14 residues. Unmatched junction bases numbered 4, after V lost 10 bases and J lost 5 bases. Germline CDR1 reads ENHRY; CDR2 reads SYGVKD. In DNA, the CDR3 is TGTGCCACCTGGACTAGCGGGGGGCACAATGAGCAGTTCTTC. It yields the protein CATWTSGGHNEQFF.

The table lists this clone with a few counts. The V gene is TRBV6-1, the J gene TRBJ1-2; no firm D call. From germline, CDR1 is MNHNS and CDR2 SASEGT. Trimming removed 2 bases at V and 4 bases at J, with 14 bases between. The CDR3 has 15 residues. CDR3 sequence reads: CASSETPRTAYGYTF. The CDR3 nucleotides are TGTGCCAGCAGTGAAACACCGCGGACTGCCTATGGCTACACCTTC.

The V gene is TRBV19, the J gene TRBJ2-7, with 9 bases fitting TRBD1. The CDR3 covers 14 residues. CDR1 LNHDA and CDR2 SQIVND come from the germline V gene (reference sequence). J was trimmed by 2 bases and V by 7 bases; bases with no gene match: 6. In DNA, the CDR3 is TGTGCCAGTACCAGCCGGGACAGGGCCTACGAGCAGTACTTC. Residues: CASTSRDRAYEQYF.

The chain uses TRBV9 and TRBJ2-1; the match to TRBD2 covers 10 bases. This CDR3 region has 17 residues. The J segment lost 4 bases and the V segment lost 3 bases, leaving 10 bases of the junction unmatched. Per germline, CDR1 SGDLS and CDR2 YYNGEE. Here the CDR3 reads CASSARESSGGYNEQFF. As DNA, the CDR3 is TGTGCCAGCAGCGCCCGAGAATCTAGCGGGGGTTACAATGAGCAGTTCTTC. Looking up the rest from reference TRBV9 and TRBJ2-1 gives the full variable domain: DSGVTQTPKHLITATGQRVTLRCSPRSGDLSVYWYQQSLDQGLQFLIQYYNGEERAKGNILERFSAQQFPDLHSELNLSSLELGDSALYFCASSARESSGGYNEQFFGPGTRLTVL.

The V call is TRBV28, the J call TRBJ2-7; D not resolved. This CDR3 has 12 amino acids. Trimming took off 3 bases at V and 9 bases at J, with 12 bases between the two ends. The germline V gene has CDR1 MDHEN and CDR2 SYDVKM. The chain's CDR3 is CASSFERLGQYF. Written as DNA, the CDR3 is TGTGCCAGCAGTTTTGAGCGTTTGGGGCAGTACTTC.

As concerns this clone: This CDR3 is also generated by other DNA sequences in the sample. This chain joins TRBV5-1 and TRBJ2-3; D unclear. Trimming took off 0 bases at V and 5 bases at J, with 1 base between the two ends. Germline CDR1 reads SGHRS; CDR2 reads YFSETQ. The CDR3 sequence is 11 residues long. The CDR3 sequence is CASSLEDTQYF. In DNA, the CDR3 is TGCGCCAGCAGCTTGGAAGATACGCAGTATTTT.